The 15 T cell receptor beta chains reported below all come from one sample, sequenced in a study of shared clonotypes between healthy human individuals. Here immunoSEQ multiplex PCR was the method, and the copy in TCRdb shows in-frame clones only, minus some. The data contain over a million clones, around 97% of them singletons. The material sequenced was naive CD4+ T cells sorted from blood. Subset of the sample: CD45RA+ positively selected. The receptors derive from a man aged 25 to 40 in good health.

For the CDR3, the DNA is TGTGCCAGCAGTTCCCCCAGGGGGCGGAATGGCTACACCTTC. Translated, it gives CASSSPRGRNGYTF. The chain has TRBV27 and TRBJ1-2, with TRBD1 identical over 8 bases. The J segment lost 6 bases and the V segment lost 4 bases, leaving 7 bases of the junction unmatched. From germline, CDR1 is MNHEY and CDR2 SMNVEV (reference sequence). This CDR3 is 14 amino acids long.

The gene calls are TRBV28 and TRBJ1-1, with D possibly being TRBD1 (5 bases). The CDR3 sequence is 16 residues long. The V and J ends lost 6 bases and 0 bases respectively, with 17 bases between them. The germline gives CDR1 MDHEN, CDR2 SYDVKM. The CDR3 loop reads CASRPIGDLLNTEAFF. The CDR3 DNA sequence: TGTGCCAGCAGACCGATCGGGGACCTACTGAACACTGAAGCTTTCTTT.

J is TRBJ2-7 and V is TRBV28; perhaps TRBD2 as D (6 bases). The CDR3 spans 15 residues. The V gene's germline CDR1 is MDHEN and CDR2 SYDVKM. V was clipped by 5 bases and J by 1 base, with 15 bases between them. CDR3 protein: CASSRTGTPSYEQYF. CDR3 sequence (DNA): TGTGCCAGCAGTCGGACCGGGACTCCATCCTACGAGCAGTACTTC.

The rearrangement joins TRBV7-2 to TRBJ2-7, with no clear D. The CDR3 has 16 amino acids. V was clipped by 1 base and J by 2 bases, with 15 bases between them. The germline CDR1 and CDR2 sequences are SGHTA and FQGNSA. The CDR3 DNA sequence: TGTGCCAGCAGCTTAGGTGCAGGAAAGCGCACCTACGAGCAGTACTTC. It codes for CASSLGAGKRTYEQYF.

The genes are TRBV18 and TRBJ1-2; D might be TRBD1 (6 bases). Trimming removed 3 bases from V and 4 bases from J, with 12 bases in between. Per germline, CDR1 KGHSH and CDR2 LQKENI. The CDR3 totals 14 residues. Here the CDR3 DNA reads TGTGCCAGCTCACCTCAGACAGGACTCTATGGCTACACCTTC. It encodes CASSPQTGLYGYTF.

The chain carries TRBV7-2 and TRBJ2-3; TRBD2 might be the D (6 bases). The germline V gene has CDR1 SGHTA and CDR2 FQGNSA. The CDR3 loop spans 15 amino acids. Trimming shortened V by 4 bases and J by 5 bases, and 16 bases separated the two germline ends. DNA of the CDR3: TGTGCCAGCAGCTCTAGCGTCAGGACCCTAGATACGCAGTATTTT. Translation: CASSSSVRTLDTQYF. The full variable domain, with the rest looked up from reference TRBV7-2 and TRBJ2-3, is GAGVSQSPSNKVTEKGKDVELRCDPISGHTALYWYRQSLGQGLEFLIYFQGNSAPDKSGLPSDRFSAERTGGSVSTLTIQRTQQEDSAVYLCASSSSVRTLDTQYFGPGTRLTVL.

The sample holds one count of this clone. CDR3 amino acids: CAITRDSTDTQYF. Here the CDR3 DNA reads TGTGCCATCACCAGGGACAGCACAGATACGCAGTATTTT. The chain links TRBV10-3 to TRBJ2-3; D possibly uses TRBD1 or TRBD2 (5 bases each). V lost 7 bases, J lost 0 bases, and 8 bases lay in between. Germline V gene sequence: CDR1 ENHRY, CDR2 SYGVKD. The CDR3 has 13 residues.

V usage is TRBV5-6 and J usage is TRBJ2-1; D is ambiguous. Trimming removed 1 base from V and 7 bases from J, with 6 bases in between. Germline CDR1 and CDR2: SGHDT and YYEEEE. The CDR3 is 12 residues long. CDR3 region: CASSLRLNEQFF. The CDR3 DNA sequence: TGTGCCAGCAGCTTGCGCTTAAATGAGCAGTTCTTC.

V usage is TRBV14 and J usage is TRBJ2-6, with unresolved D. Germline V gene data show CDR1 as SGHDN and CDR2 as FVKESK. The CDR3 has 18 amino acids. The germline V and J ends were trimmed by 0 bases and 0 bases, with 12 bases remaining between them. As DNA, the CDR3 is TGTGCCAGCAGCCAAGACCCTTTTTGGTACTCTGGGGCCAACGTCCTGACTTTC. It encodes CASSQDPFWYSGANVLTF.

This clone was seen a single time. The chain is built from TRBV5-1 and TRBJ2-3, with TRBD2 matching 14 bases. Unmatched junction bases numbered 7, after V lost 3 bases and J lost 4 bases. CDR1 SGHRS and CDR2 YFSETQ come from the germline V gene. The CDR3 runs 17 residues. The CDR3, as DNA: TGCGCCAGCAGCTGGGCCGGGACTAGCGGGAGCGCAGATACGCAGTATTTT. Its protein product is CASSWAGTSGSADTQYF.

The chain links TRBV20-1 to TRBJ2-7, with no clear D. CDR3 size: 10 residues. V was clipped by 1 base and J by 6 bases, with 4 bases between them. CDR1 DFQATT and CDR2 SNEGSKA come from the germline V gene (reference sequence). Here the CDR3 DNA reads TGCAGTGCTAGAGTGCGCGAGCAGTACTTC. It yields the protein CSARVREQYF.

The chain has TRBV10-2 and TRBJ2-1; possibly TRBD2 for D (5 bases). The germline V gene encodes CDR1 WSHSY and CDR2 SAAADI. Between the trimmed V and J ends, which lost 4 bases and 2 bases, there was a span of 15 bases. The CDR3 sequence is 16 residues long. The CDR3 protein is CASSAVAGLAYNEQFF. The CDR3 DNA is TGCGCCAGCAGTGCCGTCGCGGGCTTGGCCTACAATGAGCAGTTCTTC.

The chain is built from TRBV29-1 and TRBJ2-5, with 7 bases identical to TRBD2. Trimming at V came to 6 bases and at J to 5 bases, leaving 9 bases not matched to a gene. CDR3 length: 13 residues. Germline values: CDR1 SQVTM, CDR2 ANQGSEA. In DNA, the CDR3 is TGCAGCGTCGAGCGACTAGCTCAGGAGACCCAGTACTTC. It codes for CSVERLAQETQYF. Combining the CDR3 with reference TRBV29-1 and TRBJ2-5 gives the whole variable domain SAVISQKPSRDICQRGTSLTIQCQVDSQVTMMFWYRQQPGQSLTLIATANQGSEATYESGFVIDKFPISRPNLTFSTLTVSNMSPEDSSIYLCSVERLAQETQYFGPGTRLLVL.

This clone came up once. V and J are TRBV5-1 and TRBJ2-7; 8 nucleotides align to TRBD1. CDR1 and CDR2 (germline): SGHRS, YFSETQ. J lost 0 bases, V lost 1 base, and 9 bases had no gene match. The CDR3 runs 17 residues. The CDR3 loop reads CASSLPTGTGNSYEQYF. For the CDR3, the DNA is TGCGCCAGCAGCTTGCCAACCGGGACAGGTAACTCCTACGAGCAGTACTTC.

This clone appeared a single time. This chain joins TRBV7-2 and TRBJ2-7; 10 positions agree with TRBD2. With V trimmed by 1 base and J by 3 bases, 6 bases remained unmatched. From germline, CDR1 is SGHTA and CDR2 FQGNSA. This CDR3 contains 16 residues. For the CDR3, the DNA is TGTGCCAGCAGCTTAGAGCATCTAGCGGGAGACTACGAGCAGTACTTC. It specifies CASSLEHLAGDYEQYF.